Listed below are T cell receptor beta chains from one sample, sequenced in a study of vaccination and CD4 T cells after COVID-19. From the PCR reads, TCRdb called clonotypes with MiXCR, one entry per CDR3 protein. Here the sample spans about 7,800 distinct CDR3 sequences, about three fifths being singletons. No antigen has been identified for these receptors. Sequencing was done on a sample of CD4+ T cells from blood, cultured in vitro. The receptors shown here come from a human donor who had recovered from COVID-19. CDR3s include the opening cysteine and the closing phenylalanine or tryptophan.

v_call: TRBV10-3
cdr3_aa: CAITATALADEAFF

v_call: TRBV20-1
cdr3_aa: CSARIPGQRNTEAFF

v_call: TRBV7-8
cdr3_aa: CASSSLGGRQGGGYTF

v_call: TRBV7-2
cdr3_aa: CASSSGTSGASSYNEQFF

v_call: TRBV15
cdr3_aa: CATSYSGENTGELFF

v_call: TRBV2
cdr3_aa: CASNRGLNTEAFF

v_call: TRBV6-5
cdr3_aa: CASSYGASGYNEQFF

v_call: TRBV2
cdr3_aa: CASSKDRRMGYTF

v_call: TRBV2
cdr3_aa: CASSEALGTLEKLFF

v_call: TRBV27
cdr3_aa: CASRQTGFYSGYTF

v_call: TRBV7-2
cdr3_aa: CASSLEGTDTQYF

v_call: TRBV20-1
cdr3_aa: CSASNGGLASYEQYF

v_call: TRBV6-1
cdr3_aa: CASSPNRVFPQETQYF

v_call: TRBV20-1
cdr3_aa: CSARERTGVLTDTQYF

v_call: TRBV20-1
cdr3_aa: CSARDPKAGGINTDTQYF

v_call: TRBV11-3
cdr3_aa: CASSPASFAGGETQYF

v_call: TRBV7-6
cdr3_aa: CASSRDSAYEQYF

v_call: TRBV6-1
cdr3_aa: CASGGGSTEAFF

v_call: TRBV2
cdr3_aa: CASSYLLAEETQYF

v_call: TRBV12-3/TRBV12-4
cdr3_aa: CASSLYGGQGNYGYTF

v_call: TRBV11-3
cdr3_aa: CASSPGQAIGEQFF

v_call: TRBV7-9
cdr3_aa: CASSVPRGTSSYNEQFF

v_call: TRBV20-1
cdr3_aa: CSARQKGRPTTEAFF

v_call: TRBV20-1
cdr3_aa: CSASGTGTSSNQPQHF

v_call: TRBV20-1
cdr3_aa: CSAREGVRGETQYF

v_call: TRBV5-4
cdr3_aa: CASSLDRVTEAFF

v_call: TRBV19
cdr3_aa: CASSIRRGGAGYTF

v_call: TRBV6-1
cdr3_aa: CASMARGQGGYTF

v_call: TRBV23-1
cdr3_aa: CASSQLSGQGSYEQYF

v_call: TRBV20-1
cdr3_aa: CSAPKSTGRGGGYTF

v_call: TRBV20-1
cdr3_aa: CSARAVNNEQFF

v_call: TRBV27
cdr3_aa: CASSLLLGDYGYTF

v_call: TRBV2
cdr3_aa: CASRNAITGGYGYTF

v_call: TRBV19
cdr3_aa: CATRQAGETQYF

v_call: TRBV7-2
cdr3_aa: CASSLPRRVELFF

v_call: TRBV15
cdr3_aa: CATSRERGTDTQYF

v_call: TRBV7-3
cdr3_aa: CASSPRPGVDYEQYF

v_call: TRBV7-2
cdr3_aa: CASSLNRGQYDYGYTF

v_call: TRBV27
cdr3_aa: CASSSVAGSYEQYF

v_call: TRBV29-1
cdr3_aa: CSANLGPDSPLHF

v_call: TRBV7-8
cdr3_aa: CTSSRGLGGTEAFF